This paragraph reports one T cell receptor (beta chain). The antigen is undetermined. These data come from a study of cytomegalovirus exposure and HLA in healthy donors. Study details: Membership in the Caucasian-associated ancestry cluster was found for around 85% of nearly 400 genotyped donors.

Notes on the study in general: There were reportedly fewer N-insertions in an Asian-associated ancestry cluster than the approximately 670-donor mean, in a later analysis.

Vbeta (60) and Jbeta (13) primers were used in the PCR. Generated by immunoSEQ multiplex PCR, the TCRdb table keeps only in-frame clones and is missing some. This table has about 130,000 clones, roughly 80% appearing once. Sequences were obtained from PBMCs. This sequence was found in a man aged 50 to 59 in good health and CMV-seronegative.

The CDR3 spells CASSEAGVGQGAVGYTF. The CDR3 DNA reads TGTGCCAGCAGTGAAGCGGGAGTTGGACAGGGGGCGGTCGGCTACACCTTC. The chain has TRBV6-1 and TRBJ1-2, with 11 bases that match TRBD1. From germline, CDR1 is MNHNS and CDR2 SASEGT. The CDR3 runs to 17 residues. With 0 bases clipped from V and 8 bases from J, the junction kept 11 bases outside the gene matches.